This T cell receptor beta chain was observed in a study of cytomegalovirus exposure and HLA in healthy donors. Broader study findings: Among TCR beta chains, those listed as cytomegalovirus-associated numbered roughly 150.

Amplification used 60 Vbeta primers and 13 Jbeta primers. Only in-frame clones appear in the TCRdb table, and some are missing; sequencing was by immunoSEQ multiplex PCR. Found here are just over 150,000 clones, approximately 81% of them singletons; the top ten hold 2.3%. Comment on this clone: Its antigen is still unknown.

The CDR3 consists of 15 residues. Germline CDR1 MDHEN, CDR2 SYDVKM. V shed 3 bases, J shed 2 bases, and the junction held 3 bases outside the gene matches. This TCR was sampled from a woman under 30 in good health and CMV-seronegative. The rearrangement joins TRBV28 to TRBJ2-7; 11 bases fit TRBD2. Sequenced: PBMCs. CDR3 loop: CASSLLAGGAYEQYF. The DNA for the CDR3 is TGTGCCAGCAGTTTGTTAGCGGGGGGGGCCTACGAGCAGTACTTC.